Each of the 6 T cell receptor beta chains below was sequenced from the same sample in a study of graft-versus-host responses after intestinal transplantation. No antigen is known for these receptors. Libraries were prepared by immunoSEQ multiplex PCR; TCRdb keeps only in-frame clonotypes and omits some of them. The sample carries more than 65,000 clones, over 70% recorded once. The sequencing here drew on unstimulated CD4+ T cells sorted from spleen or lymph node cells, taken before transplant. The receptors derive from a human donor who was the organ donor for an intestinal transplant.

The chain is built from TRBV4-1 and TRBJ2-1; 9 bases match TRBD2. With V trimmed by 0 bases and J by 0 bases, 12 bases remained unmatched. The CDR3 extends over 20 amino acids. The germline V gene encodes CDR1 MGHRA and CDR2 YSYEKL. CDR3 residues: CASSQDLFGLAGNSYNEQFF. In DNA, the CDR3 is TGCGCCAGCAGCCAAGACTTGTTTGGGCTAGCGGGGAACTCCTACAATGAGCAGTTCTTC.

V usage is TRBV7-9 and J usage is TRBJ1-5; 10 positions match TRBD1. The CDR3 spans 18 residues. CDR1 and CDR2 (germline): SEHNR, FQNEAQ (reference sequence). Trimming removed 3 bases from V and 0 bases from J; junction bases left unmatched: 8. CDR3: CASSLGTGAEYSNQPQHF. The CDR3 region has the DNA TGTGCCAGCAGCTTGGGGACAGGGGCAGAGTATAGCAATCAGCCCCAGCATTTT. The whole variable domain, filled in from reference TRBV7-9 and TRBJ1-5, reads DTGVSQNPRHKITKRGQNVTFRCDPISEHNRLYWYRQTLGQGPEFLTYFQNEAQLEKSRLLSDRFSAERPKGSFSTLEIQRTEQGDSAMYLCASSLGTGAEYSNQPQHFGDGTRLSIL.

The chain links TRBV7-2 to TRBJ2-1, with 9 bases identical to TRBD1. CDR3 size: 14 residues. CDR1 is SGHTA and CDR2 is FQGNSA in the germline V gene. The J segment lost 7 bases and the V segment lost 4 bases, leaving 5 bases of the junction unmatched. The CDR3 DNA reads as TGTGCCAGCAGCTGGGACAGGGATGAGAATGAGCAGTTCTTC. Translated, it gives CASSWDRDENEQFF. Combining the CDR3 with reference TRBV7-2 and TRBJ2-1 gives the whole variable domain GAGVSQSPSNKVTEKGKDVELRCDPISGHTALYWYRQSLGQGLEFLIYFQGNSAPDKSGLPSDRFSAERTGGSVSTLTIQRTQQEDSAVYLCASSWDRDENEQFFGPGTRLTVL.

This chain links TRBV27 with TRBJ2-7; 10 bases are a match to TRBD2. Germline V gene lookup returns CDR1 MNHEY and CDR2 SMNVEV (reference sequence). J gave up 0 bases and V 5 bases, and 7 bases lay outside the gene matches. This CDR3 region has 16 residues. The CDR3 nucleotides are TGTGCCAGCAGTAGGTTAGCGGGGGGCTTCTCCTACGAGCAGTACGTC. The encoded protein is CASSRLAGGFSYEQYV.

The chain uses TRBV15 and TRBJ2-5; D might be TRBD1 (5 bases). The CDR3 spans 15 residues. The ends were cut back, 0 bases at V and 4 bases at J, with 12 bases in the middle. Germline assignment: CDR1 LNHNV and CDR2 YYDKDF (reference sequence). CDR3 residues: CATSRDQGSAETQYF. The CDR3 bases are TGTGCCACCAGCAGAGATCAGGGATCAGCAGAGACCCAGTACTTC.

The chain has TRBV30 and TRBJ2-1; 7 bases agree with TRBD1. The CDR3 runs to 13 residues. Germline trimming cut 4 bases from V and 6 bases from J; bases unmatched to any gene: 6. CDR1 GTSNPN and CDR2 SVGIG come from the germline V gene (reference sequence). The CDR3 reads CAWKPDRINEQFF. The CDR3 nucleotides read TGTGCCTGGAAACCGGACAGGATCAATGAGCAGTTCTTC.